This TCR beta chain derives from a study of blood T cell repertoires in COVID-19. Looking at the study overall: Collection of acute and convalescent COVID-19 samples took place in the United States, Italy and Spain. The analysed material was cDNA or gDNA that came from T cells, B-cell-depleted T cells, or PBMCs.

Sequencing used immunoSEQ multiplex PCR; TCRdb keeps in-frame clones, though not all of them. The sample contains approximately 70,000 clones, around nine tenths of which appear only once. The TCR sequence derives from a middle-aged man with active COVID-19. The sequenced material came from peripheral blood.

CDR3 region: CASSIGDTYEQYF. DNA of the CDR3: TGTGCCAGCAGTATCGGAGATACCTACGAGCAGTACTTC. J is TRBJ2-7 and V is TRBV27, with D uncertain. V gave up 5 bases and J gave up 2 bases, with 10 bases separating them. CDR1 is MNHEY, CDR2 SMNVEV, per germline (reference sequence). This CDR3 has 13 residues.